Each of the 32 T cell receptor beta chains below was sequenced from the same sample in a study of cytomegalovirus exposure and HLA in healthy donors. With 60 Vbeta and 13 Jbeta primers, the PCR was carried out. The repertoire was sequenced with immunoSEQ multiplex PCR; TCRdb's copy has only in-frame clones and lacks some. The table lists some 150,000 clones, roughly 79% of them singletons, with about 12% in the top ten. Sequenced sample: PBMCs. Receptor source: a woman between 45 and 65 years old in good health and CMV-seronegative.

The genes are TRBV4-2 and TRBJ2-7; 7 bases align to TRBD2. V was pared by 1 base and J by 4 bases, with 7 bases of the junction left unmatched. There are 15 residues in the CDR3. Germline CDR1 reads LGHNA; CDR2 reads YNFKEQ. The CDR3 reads CASSQATSVQYEQYF. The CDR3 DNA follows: TGTGCCAGCAGCCAAGCAACTAGCGTGCAATACGAGCAGTACTTC.

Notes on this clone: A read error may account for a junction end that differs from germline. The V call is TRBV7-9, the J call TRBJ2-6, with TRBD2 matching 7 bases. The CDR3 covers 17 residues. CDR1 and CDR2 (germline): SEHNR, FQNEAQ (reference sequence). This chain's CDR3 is CASRPPPGGSGANVLTF. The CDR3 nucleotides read TGTGCCAGCAGACCACCCCCCGGGGGGTCTGGGGCCAATGTCCTGACTTTC.

The CDR3 reads CASSGLAGGLGETQYF. Written as DNA, the CDR3 is TGTGCCAGCAGCGGACTAGCGGGAGGATTAGGGGAGACCCAGTACTTC. The gene calls are TRBV28 and TRBJ2-5, with 14 bases matching TRBD2. The CDR3 contains 16 residues. CDR1 and CDR2 (germline): MDHEN, SYDVKM. V lost 6 bases and J lost 5; bases outside the gene matches: 8.

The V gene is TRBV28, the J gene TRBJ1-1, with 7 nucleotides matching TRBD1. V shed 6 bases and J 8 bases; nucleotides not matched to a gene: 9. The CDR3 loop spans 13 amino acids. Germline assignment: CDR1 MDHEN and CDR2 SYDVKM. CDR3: CASRPPVGQEAFF. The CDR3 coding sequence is TGTGCCAGCAGACCCCCGGTGGGACAGGAAGCTTTCTTT.

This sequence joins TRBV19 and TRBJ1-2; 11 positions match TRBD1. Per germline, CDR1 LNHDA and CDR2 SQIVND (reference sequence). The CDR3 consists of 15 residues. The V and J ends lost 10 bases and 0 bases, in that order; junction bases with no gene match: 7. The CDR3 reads CATLDRGQANYGYTF. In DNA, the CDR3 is TGTGCCACCCTGGACAGGGGGCAAGCTAACTATGGCTACACCTTC.

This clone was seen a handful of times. The CDR3 protein is CASSGTGNLPYEQYF. As DNA, the CDR3 is TGTGCCAGCAGCGGAACGGGAAATCTCCCCTACGAGCAGTACTTC. The chain links TRBV5-6 to TRBJ2-7; tentative D call: TRBD2 (5 bases). Germline CDR1 reads SGHDT; CDR2 reads YYEEEE. Trimming took off 4 bases at V and 2 bases at J, with 16 bases between the two ends. The CDR3 covers 15 residues. The entire variable domain, with the rest obtained from reference TRBV5-6 and TRBJ2-7, is as follows: DAGVTQSPTHLIKTRGQQVTLRCSPKSGHDTVSWYQQALGQGPQFIFQYYEEEERQRGNFPDRFSGHQFPNYSSELNVNALLLGDSALYLCASSGTGNLPYEQYFGPGTRLTVT.

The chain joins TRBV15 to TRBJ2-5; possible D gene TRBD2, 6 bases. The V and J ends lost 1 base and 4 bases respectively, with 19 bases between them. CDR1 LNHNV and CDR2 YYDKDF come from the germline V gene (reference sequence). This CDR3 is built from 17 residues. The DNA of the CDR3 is TGTGCCACCAGCAGAGCGGTTACTACCCAGGGAGGAGAGACCCAGTACTTC. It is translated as CATSRAVTTQGGETQYF. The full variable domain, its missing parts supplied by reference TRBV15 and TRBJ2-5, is DAMVIQNPRYQVTQFGKPVTLSCSQTLNHNVMYWYQQKSSQAPKLLFHYYDKDFNNEADTPDNFQSRRPNTSFCFLDIRSPGLGDTAMYLCATSRAVTTQGGETQYFGPGTRLLVL.

DNA for the CDR3: TGTGCCAGCAGTTTAATGAGGACTTCCTATGGCTACACCTTC. Amino acid sequence: CASSLMRTSYGYTF. V gene TRBV28 combines with J gene TRBJ1-2, with D uncertain. Trimming took off 2 bases at V and 4 bases at J, with 11 bases between the two ends. CDR1 and CDR2 (germline): MDHEN, SYDVKM. The CDR3 spans 14 residues.

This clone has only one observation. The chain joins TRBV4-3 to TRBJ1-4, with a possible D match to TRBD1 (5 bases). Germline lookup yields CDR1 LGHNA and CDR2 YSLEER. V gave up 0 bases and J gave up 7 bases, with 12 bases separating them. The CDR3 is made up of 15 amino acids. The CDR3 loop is CASSQEWGDSEKLFF. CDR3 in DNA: TGCGCCAGCAGCCAAGAATGGGGGGATAGTGAAAAACTGTTTTTT.

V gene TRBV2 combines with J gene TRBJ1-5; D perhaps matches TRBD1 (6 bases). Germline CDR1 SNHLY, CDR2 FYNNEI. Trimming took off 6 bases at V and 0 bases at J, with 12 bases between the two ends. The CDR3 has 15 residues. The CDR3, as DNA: TGTGCCAGCAGGGAAACAGGGTATAGCAATCAGCCCCAGCATTTT. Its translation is CASRETGYSNQPQHF.

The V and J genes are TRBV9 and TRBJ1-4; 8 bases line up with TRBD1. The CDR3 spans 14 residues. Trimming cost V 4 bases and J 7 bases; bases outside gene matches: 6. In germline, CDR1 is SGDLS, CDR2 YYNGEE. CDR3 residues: CASSRGQGGEKLFF. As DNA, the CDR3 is TGTGCCAGCAGCCGCGGACAGGGCGGTGAAAAACTGTTTTTT.

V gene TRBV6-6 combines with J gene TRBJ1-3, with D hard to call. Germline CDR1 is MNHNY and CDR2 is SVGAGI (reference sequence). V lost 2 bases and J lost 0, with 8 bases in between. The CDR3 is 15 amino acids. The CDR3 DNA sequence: TGTGCCAGCAGTTACGACACAAGCTCTGGAAACACCATATATTTT. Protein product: CASSYDTSSGNTIYF.

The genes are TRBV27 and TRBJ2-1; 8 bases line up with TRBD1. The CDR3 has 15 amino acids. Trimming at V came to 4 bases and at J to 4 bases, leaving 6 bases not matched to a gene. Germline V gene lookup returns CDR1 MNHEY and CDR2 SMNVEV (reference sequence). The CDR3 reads CASSSYGTGYNEQFF. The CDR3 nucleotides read TGTGCCAGCAGTTCTTACGGGACAGGTTACAATGAGCAGTTCTTC.

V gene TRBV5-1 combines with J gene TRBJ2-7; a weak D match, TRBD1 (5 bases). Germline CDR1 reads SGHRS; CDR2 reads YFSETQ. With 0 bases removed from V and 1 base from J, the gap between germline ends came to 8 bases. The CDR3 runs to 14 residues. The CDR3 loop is CASSLDRSSYEQYF. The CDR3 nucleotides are TGCGCCAGCAGCTTGGACAGGTCTTCCTACGAGCAGTACTTC.

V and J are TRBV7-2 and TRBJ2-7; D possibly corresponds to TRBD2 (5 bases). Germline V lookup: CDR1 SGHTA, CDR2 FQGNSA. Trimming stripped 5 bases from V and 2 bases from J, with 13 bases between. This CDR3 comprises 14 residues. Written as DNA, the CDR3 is TGTGCCAGCAGCCACGCTTACGGGACCTACGAGCAGTACTTC. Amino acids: CASSHAYGTYEQYF.

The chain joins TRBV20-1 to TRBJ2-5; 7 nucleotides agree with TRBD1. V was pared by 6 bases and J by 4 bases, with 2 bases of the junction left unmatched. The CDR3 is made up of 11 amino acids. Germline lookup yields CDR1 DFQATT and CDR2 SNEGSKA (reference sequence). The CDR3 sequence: CSAGQAETQYF. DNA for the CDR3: TGCAGTGCAGGACAGGCAGAGACCCAGTACTTC.

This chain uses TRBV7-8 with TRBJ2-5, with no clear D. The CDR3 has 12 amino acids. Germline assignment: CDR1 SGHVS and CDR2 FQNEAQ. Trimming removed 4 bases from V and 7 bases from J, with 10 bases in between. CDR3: CASSSPVVTQYF. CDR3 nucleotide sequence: TGTGCCAGCAGCTCCCCGGTTGTGACCCAGTACTTC.

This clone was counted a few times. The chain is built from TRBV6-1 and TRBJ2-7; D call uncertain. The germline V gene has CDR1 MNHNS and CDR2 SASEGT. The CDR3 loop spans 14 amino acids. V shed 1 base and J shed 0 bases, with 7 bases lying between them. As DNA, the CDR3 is TGTGCCAGCAGTGAAGGTATGAGCTCCTACGAGCAGTACTTC. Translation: CASSEGMSSYEQYF.

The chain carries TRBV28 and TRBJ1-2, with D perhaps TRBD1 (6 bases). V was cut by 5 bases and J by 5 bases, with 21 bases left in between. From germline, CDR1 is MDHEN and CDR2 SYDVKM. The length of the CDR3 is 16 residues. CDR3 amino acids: CASSNAKTGPFYGYTF. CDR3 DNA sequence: TGTGCCAGCAGTAATGCTAAAACAGGGCCATTTTATGGCTACACCTTC.

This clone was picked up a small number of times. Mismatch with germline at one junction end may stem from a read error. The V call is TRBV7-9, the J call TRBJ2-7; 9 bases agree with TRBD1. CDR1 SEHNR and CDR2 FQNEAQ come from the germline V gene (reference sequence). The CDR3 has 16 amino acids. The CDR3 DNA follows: TGTTCCAGCAGCTTAGACGACAGGGGGATGTTGAACGAGCAGTACTTC. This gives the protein CSSSLDDRGMLNEQYF.

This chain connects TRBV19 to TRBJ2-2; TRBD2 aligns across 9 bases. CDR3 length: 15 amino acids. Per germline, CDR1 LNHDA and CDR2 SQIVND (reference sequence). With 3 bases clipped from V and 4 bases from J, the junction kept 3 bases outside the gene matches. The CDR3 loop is CASSIAGGPTGELFF. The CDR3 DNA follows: TGTGCCAGTAGTATTGCGGGAGGGCCCACCGGGGAGCTGTTTTTT.

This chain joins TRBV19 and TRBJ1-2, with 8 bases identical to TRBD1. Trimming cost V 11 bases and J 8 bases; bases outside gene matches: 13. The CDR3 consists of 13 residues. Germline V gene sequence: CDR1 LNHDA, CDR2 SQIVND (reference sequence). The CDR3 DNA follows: TGTGCCGTTAACGGACAGGGTAGGGGAGGCTACACCTTC. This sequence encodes CAVNGQGRGGYTF.

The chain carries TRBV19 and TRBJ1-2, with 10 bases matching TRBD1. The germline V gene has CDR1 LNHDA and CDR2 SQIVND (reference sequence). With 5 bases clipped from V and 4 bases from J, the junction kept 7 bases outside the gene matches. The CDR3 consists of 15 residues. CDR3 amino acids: CASSPGTGAGYGYTF. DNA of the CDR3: TGTGCCAGTAGTCCCGGGACAGGGGCGGGCTATGGCTACACCTTC.

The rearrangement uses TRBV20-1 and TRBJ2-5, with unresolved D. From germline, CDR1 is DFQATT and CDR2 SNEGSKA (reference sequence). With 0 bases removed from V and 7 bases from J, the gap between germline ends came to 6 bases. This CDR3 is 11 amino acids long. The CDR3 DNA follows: TGCAGTGCTAGAGATATCGTGACCCAGTACTTC. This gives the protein CSARDIVTQYF.

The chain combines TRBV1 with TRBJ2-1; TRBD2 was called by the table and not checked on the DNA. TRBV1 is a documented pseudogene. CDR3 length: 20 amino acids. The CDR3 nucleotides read TGCACCAGCAGCCCGCCGACTAGCGGGAGTAAGCCGAGCTCCTACAATGAGCAGTTCTTC. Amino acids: CTSSPPTSGSKPSSYNEQFF.

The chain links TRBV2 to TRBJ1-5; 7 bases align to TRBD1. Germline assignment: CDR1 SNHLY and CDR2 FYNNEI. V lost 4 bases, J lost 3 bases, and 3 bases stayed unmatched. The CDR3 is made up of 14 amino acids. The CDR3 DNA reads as TGTGCCAGCAGTGTGACAGGGAACAATCAGCCCCAGCATTTT. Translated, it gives CASSVTGNNQPQHF.

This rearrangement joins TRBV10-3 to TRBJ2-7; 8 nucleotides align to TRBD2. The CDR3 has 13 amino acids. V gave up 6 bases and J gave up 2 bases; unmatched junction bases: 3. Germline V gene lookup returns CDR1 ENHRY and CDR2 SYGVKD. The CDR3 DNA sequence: TGTGCCATCAGGGGGACTAGTCCCTACGAGCAGTACTTC. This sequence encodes CAIRGTSPYEQYF.

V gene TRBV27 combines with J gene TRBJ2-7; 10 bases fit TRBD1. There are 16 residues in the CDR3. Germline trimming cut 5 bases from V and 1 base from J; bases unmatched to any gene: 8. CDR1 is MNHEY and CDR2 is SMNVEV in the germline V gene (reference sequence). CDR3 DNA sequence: TGTGCCAGCAGTCCCCTCTGGACAGGGGGATCCTACGAGCAGTACTTC. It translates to CASSPLWTGGSYEQYF.

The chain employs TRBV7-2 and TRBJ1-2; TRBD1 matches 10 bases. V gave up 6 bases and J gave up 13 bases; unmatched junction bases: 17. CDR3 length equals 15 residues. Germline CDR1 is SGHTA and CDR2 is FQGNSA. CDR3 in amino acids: CASSSRPATGGASTF. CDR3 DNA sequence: TGTGCCAGCAGTTCACGGCCGGCGACAGGGGGCGCGAGCACCTTC.

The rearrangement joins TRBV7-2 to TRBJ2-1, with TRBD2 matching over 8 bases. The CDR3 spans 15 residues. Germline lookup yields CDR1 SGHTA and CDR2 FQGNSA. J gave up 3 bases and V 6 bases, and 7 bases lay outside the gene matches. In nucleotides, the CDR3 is TGTGCCAGCAGTACCTCTAGCGGGTACTACAATGAGCAGTTCTTC. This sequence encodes CASSTSSGYYNEQFF.

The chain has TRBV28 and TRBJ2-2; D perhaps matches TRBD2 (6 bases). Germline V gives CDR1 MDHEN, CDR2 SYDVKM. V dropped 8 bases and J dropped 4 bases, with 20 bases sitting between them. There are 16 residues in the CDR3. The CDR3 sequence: CASGASAAPGTGELFF. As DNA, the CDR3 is TGTGCCAGCGGGGCTAGCGCAGCACCGGGCACCGGGGAGCTGTTTTTT.

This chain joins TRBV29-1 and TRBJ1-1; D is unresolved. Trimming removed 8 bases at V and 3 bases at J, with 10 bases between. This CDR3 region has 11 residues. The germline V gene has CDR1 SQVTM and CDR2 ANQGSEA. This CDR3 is CSCGPDTEAFF. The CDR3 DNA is TGCAGCTGCGGGCCGGACACTGAAGCTTTCTTT.